These 12 T cell receptor beta chains originate from one sample sequenced in a study of cytomegalovirus exposure and HLA in healthy donors. The method was immunoSEQ multiplex PCR; TCRdb's version includes in-frame clones alone and lacks a portion of them. The sample lists over 150,000 clones; around 85% were seen once. Sequences were obtained from PBMCs. Receptors originate from a man between 18 and 35 years old in good health and CMV-seropositive.

Remarks on this clone: Other nucleotide sequences in the sample specify the same CDR3. This sequence joins TRBV2 and TRBJ2-1; a possible D gene is TRBD2 (5 bases). The ends were cut back, 6 bases at V and 0 bases at J, with 6 bases in the middle. The CDR3 is 13 amino acids. Germline lookup yields CDR1 SNHLY and CDR2 FYNNEI. CDR3 DNA sequence: TGTGCCAGCAGCGGGGACTCCTACAATGAGCAGTTCTTC. It translates to CASSGDSYNEQFF.

The rearrangement uses TRBV18 and TRBJ2-7; no reliable D call. The CDR3 runs 15 residues. Germline CDR1 reads KGHSH; CDR2 reads LQKENI. V lost 2 bases and J 8 bases, leaving 19 bases between the germline ends. The CDR3: CASSPTVDANQKQYF. The CDR3 nucleotides read TGTGCCAGCTCACCAACCGTCGATGCAAACCAGAAGCAGTACTTC.

J is TRBJ2-5 and V is TRBV18, with 8 bases matching TRBD1. The CDR3 runs 15 residues. Per the germline V gene, CDR1 is KGHSH and CDR2 is LQKENI. The ends lost 3 bases at V and 3 bases at J; junction bases unmatched: 6. In DNA form, the CDR3 reads TGTGCCAGCTCACCCCCCCAGGGGGCGGAAGAGACCCAGTACTTC. Translated: CASSPPQGAEETQYF.

This chain joins TRBV25-1 and TRBJ2-1; the match to TRBD2 covers 10 bases. The germline V gene encodes CDR1 MGHDK and CDR2 SYGVNS. This CDR3 has 14 amino acids. The junction had 4 bases not matched to a gene; V was cut back by 5 bases and J by 6 bases. CDR3 in amino acids: CASSSSGRVNEQFF. Here the CDR3 DNA reads TGTGCCAGCAGTTCAAGCGGGAGGGTCAATGAGCAGTTCTTC.

The chain combines TRBV6-6 with TRBJ2-7, with 11 bases that match TRBD1. Trimming cost V 2 bases and J 3 bases; bases outside gene matches: 6. In germline, CDR1 is MNHNY, CDR2 SVGAGI (reference sequence). The CDR3 loop spans 16 amino acids. The CDR3 loop is CASSYPGTGGYYEQYF. In nucleotides, the CDR3 is TGTGCCAGCAGTTACCCCGGGACAGGGGGTTACTACGAGCAGTACTTC.

The CDR3 DNA sequence: TGTGCCAGAAGCTACTCGGGACAGGGGGCAGAGAGTACTAGTGGCTACACCTTC. Translated, it gives CARSYSGQGAESTSGYTF. The gene calls are TRBV5-3 and TRBJ1-2; TRBD1 aligns across 12 bases. Being an ORF, TRBV5-3 has a function that is uncertain. The CDR3 extends over 18 amino acids. J was trimmed by 7 bases and V by 3 bases; bases with no gene match: 16.

This chain joins TRBV4-2 and TRBJ2-7; 10 bases line up with TRBD2. Trimming at V came to 1 base and at J to 7 bases, leaving 10 bases not matched to a gene. Per germline, CDR1 LGHNA and CDR2 YNFKEQ. The CDR3 length is 16 residues. The CDR3 region is CASSQGRAGGDWEQYF. CDR3 sequence (DNA): TGTGCCAGCAGCCAAGGAAGAGCGGGGGGGGACTGGGAGCAGTACTTC.

J is TRBJ1-5 and V is TRBV6-6; 7 bases are a match to TRBD1. The V segment lost 8 bases and the J segment 5 bases; nucleotides outside the gene matches: 12. Germline V gene data show CDR1 as MNHNY and CDR2 as SVGAGI (reference sequence). The CDR3 is made up of 15 amino acids. The CDR3 sequence is CASSPAGGRDQPQHF. CDR3 bases: TGTGCCAGCTCCCCGGCAGGGGGACGTGATCAGCCCCAGCATTTT.

V usage is TRBV9 and J usage is TRBJ2-7; possibly TRBD1 for D (7 bases). The CDR3 sequence is 15 residues long. V was clipped by 2 bases and J by 0 bases, with 12 bases between them. Germline CDR1 and CDR2: SGDLS and YYNGEE. CDR3 nucleotide sequence: TGTGCCAGCAGCGTGGGGGGACAGAGCTCCTACGAGCAGTACTTC. The encoded protein is CASSVGGQSSYEQYF.

This chain links TRBV11-3 with TRBJ2-2; TRBD2 matches at 7 bases. This CDR3 comprises 17 residues. Germline CDR1 reads SGHNT; CDR2 reads YENEEA. V lost 0 bases to trimming and J lost 1 base; unmatched junction nucleotides: 5. The chain's CDR3 is CASSLEIWTRNTGELFF. CDR3 DNA: TGTGCCAGCAGCTTAGAAATTTGGACTAGGAACACCGGGGAGCTGTTTTTT. The whole variable domain, remainder taken from reference TRBV11-3 and TRBJ2-2, is EAGVVQSPRYKIIEKKQPVAFWCNPISGHNTLYWYLQNLGQGPELLIRYENEEAVDDSQLPKDRFSAERLKGVDSTLKIQPAELGDSAVYLCASSLEIWTRNTGELFFGEGSRLTVL.

The CDR3 spells CASSLQVGGYGYTF. The CDR3 region has the DNA TGTGCCAGCAGTTTACAGGTGGGAGGCTATGGCTACACCTTC. The chain uses TRBV6-6 and TRBJ1-2; D is possibly TRBD1 (5 bases). CDR1 MNHNY and CDR2 SVGAGI come from the germline V gene (reference sequence). V lost 4 bases and J lost 4, with 13 bases in between. The CDR3 is 14 residues long.

This clone was seen just once. The rearrangement uses TRBV5-6 and TRBJ1-4, with D tentatively TRBD1 (5 bases). Germline V lookup: CDR1 SGHDT, CDR2 YYEEEE. V lost 4 bases, J lost 6 bases, and 16 bases lay in between. This CDR3 has 15 amino acids. CDR3 in DNA: TGTGCCAGCAGCCGGCGGGGACGTATATATGAAAAACTGTTTTTT. This gives the protein CASSRRGRIYEKLFF.